This T cell receptor beta chain was captured in a study of blood T cell repertoires in COVID-19. Unmatched junction bases numbered 4, after V lost 6 bases and J lost 2 bases. The CDR3 has 14 amino acids. Germline CDR1 reads MNHEY; CDR2 reads SVGAGI. Study processing details: Amplified reference gene primers provided the basis for estimating nucleated cell counts. TCRdb keeps only in-frame clones here, not all; method: immunoSEQ multiplex PCR. That table supplies the V and J calls and clone size; D and trimming were determined from the DNA. This table has 92,000 or so clones, 60% to 80% appearing once.

This TCR was sampled from an elderly woman with acute or convalescent COVID-19. The chain carries TRBV6-5 and TRBJ2-5; 9 bases line up with TRBD1. The specimen sequenced was peripheral blood. CDR3 sequence (DNA): TGTGCCAGCAGCCGGGGACAGGGACAAGAGACCCAGTACTTC. Amino acid sequence: CASSRGQGQETQYF.